This TCR beta chain originates from a study of CD4 T cells in relation to SARS-CoV-2 and coronaviruses. Looking at the study overall: After less than eleven days of antigen culture, PBMC TCR beta CDR3s were sequenced.

Unexposed donor CD4+ T cells date from 2011-2018, before the COVID-19 pandemic. The cells were cultured for roughly 11 days before CD4+ T cells were isolated. Data came from immunoSEQ multiplex PCR; TCRdb stores just in-frame clones and leaves some out. The sample carries over 10,000 clones, 60% to 80% recorded once. CDR3 length equals 14 residues. Trimming cost V 1 base and J 8 bases, with 14 bases left between them. Germline CDR1 reads LGHNA; CDR2 reads YNFKEQ. In regard to this clone: Its antigen remains unidentified.

V and J are TRBV4-2 and TRBJ1-1, with D hard to call. Specimen: CD4+ T cells from PBMCs, cultured in vitro. The receptor was derived from a human donor in good health. For the CDR3, the DNA is TGTGCCAGCAGCCAAGTGGAGAGGGCAACAGAAGCTTTCTTT. Its translation is CASSQVERATEAFF.